The clone carrying this T cell receptor (beta chain) was observed a handful of times. Antigen unknown. Looked up from germline, CDR1 is ENHRY and CDR2 is SYGVKD. The CDR3 length is 17 residues. The ends were cut back, 4 bases at V and 0 bases at J, with 16 bases in the middle. The data originate from a study of OX40 agonist ivuxolimab in advanced cancers. Whole-study context: Aged roughly 23 to 90 with a mean of 60 years, they were 82.7% male. Study conclusions and caveats: At 0.1 to 3.0 mg/kg, clonal expansion of CD4+ and CD8+ blood T cells had occurred by week 6.

Sequencing used immunoSEQ multiplex PCR; TCRdb keeps in-frame clones, though not all of them. Of approximately 26,000 clones in the sample, approximately 75% are singletons; the top ten hold more than 20%. J is TRBJ2-1 and V is TRBV10-3, with a weak D call TRBD2 (6 bases). This specimen was CD4+ or CD8+ T cells sorted from blood, taken in a trial of the OX40 agonist ivuxolimab. This receptor was identified in an adult with an advanced solid tumor such as melanoma, head and neck, liver or kidney cancer. CDR3 sequence: CAISAQGSGSSYNEQFF. As DNA, the CDR3 is TGTGCCATCAGTGCCCAAGGTAGCGGTAGCTCCTACAATGAGCAGTTCTTC.